This TCR beta chain was sequenced in a study of blood T cell repertoires in COVID-19. V gave up 1 base and J gave up 5 bases, with 10 bases separating them. The CDR3 contains 14 residues. The germline V gene has CDR1 SGDLS and CDR2 YYNGEE. Authors' methods: Nucleated cell number was recorded as an estimate derived from reference gene primer amplification. Assay used: immunoSEQ multiplex PCR; TCRdb lists only in-frame clones, some missing. V, J and clone size were drawn from that table, and D and trimming were deduced from the DNA. The sample has 50,000 to 55,000 clones, about 82% seen once. This sequence joins TRBV9 and TRBJ2-1, with D unresolved. The clonotype comes from a woman of 80 years or more with acute or convalescent COVID-19. Sequencing was done on a sample of peripheral blood. CDR3 residues: CASSVLVNNNEQFF. In DNA form, the CDR3 reads TGTGCCAGCAGCGTATTGGTCAACAACAATGAGCAGTTCTTC.